The clone carrying this T cell receptor (beta chain) was seen a few times. Its matching antigen is unknown. The sample is drawn from a study of blood T cells in healthy people across ages. Overall study: T cells yielded about one barcoded beta molecule per two cells through template switching. General study findings and limits: It was the long-lived donors that had more naive CD4+ cells and higher diversity than aged donors.

Primers used in a second PCR of about 7 to 12 cycles were a sample-barcoded 5' primer and a J-beta primer mix. In TCRdb, the 5' RACE reads were re-called with MiXCR into one record per CDR3 protein. The table lists 790,000 or so distinct CDR3 sequences, around 50% of them singletons. Germline CDR1 is SNHLY and CDR2 is FYNNEI. The V segment lost 3 bases and the J segment 8 bases; nucleotides outside the gene matches: 9. The CDR3 spans 14 residues. Input material: blood. J is TRBJ1-2 and V is TRBV2, with TRBD1 matching over 7 bases. This TCR was recovered from a man at least 80 years old in good health. The CDR3 sequence: CASSELRQGEGYTF. CDR3 DNA sequence: TGTGCCAGCAGTGAGTTACGGCAGGGGGAAGGCTACACCTTC.